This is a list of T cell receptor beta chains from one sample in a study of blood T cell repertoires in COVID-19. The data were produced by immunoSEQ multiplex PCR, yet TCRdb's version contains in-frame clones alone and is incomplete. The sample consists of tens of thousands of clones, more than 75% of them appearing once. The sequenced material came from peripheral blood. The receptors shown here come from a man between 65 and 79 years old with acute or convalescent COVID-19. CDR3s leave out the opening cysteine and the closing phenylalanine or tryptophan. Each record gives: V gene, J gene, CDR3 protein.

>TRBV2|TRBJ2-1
ASSEFSLAGEDEQF
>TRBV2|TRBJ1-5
ASSDRNSNQPQH
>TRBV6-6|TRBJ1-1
ASSYPGTGNTEAF
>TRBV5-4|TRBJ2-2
ASSLVLAVNTGELF
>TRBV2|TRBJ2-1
ASIRLALSSYNEQF
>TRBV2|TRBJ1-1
ASSEMGYTEAF
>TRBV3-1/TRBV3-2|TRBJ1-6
ASSQEGSGAV
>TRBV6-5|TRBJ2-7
ASGDRGKNEQY
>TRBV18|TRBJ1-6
ASSPTSQYNSPLH
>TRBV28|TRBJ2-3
ASRQGGLISSTDTQY
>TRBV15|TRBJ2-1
ATSRGGRGRYNEQF
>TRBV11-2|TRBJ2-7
ASSPFSEQY
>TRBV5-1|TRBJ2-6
ASSPGQTGANVLT
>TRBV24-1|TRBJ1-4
ATSDPGTGGQKLF
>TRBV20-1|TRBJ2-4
SGRQEDIQY
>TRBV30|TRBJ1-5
AWRSQYANQPQH
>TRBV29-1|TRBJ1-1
SGLNIRGNTEAF
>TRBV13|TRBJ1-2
ASSQAGELGYGYT
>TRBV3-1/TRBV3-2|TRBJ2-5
ASSPGTSEETQY
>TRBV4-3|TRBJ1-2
ASSQTTGYGYT
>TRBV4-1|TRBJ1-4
ASSQDRRLF
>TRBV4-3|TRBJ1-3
ASSQDYTGQRSSGNTIY
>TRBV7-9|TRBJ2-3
ASSPLAGTSTDTQY
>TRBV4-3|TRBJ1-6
ASTSERVDNSPLH
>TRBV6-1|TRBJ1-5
ASSDFSGKGNQPQH
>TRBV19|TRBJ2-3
ATRDRGLTDTQY
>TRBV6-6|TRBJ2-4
ASSREGGYPSRAKNIQY
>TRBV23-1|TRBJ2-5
ASSQSAETQY
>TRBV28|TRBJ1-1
ASSPRTAKMNTEAF
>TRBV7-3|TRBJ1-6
ASSLSYRLNSPLH
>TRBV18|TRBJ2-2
ASSPQQLAGDTGELF
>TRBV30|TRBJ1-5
AWSKQGYQPQH
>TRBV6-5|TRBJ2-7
ASSYSIGTAFGEQY